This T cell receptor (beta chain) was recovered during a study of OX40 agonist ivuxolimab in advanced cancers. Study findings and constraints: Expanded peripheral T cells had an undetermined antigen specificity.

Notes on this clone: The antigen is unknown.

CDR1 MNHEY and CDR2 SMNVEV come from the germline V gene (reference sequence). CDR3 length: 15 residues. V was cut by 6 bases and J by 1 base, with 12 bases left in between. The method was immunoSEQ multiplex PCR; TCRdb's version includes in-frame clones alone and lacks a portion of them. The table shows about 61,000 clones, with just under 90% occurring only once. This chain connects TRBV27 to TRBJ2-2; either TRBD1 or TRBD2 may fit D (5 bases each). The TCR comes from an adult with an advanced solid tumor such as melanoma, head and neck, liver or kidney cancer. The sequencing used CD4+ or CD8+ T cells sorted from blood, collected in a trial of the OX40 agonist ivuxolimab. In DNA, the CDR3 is TGTGCCAGCAGCACCGGGACGGTGAACACCGGGGAGCTGTTTTTT. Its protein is CASSTGTVNTGELFF.